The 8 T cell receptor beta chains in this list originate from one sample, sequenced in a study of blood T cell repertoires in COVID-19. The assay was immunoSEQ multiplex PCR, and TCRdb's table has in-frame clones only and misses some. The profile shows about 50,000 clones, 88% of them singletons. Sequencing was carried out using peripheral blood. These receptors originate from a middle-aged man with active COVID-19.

Here the CDR3 DNA reads TGTGCCAGCAGCAAAGGGTGGGGGGATACCACGGACCGGACTAGCGGGAGATCTTACAATGAGCAGTTCTTC. Its protein is CASSKGWGDTTDRTSGRSYNEQFF. This chain connects TRBV21-1 to TRBJ2-1; the table assigns TRBD2, which was not confirmed against the DNA. TRBV21-1 constitutes a pseudogene. CDR3 size: 24 residues.

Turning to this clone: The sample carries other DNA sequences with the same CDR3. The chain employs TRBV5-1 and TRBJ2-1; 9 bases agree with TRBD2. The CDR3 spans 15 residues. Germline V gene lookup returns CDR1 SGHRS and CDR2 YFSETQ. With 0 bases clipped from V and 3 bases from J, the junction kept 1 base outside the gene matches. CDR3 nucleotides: TGCGCCAGCAGCTTGGGACTAGCGGACTACAATGAGCAGTTCTTC. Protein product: CASSLGLADYNEQFF.

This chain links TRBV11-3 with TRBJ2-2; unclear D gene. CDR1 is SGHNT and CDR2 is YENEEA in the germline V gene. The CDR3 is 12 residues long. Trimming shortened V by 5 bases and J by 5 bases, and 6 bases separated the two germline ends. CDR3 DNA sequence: TGTGCCAGCAGCCACGGGACCGGGGAGCTGTTTTTT. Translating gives CASSHGTGELFF.

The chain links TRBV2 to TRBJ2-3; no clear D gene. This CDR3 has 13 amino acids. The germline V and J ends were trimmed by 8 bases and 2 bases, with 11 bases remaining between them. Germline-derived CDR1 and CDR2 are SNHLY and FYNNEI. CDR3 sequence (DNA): TGTGCCAGCCGGCGGCGTCCCACAGATACGCAGTATTTT. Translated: CASRRRPTDTQYF.

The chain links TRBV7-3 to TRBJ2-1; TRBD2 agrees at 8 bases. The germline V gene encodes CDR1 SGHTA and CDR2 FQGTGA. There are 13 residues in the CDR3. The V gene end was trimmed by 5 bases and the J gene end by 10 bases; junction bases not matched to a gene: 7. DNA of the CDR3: TGTGCCAGCAGCCGAGCGGGGGTCGGAGAGCAGTTCTTC. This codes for CASSRAGVGEQFF.

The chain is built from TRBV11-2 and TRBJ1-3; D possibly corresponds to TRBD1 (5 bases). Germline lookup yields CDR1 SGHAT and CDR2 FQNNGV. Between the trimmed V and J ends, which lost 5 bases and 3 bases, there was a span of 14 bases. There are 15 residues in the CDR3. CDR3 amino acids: CASSPFGASGNTIYF. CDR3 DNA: TGTGCCAGCAGCCCGTTTGGGGCGAGTGGAAACACCATATATTTT. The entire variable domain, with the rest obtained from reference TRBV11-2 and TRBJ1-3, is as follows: EAGVAQSPRYKIIEKRQSVAFWCNPISGHATLYWYQQILGQGPKLLIQFQNNGVVDDSQLPKDRFSAERLKGVDSTLKIQPAKLEDSAVYLCASSPFGASGNTIYFGEGSWLTVV.

CDR3 bases: TGCGCCAGCAGCTTGGCGGGTGAAGTGAATAATTCACCCCTCCACTTT. Its protein is CASSLAGEVNNSPLHF. The rearrangement uses TRBV5-1 and TRBJ1-6; D unresolved. Trimming cost V 0 bases and J 5 bases, with 12 bases left between them. There are 16 residues in the CDR3. Germline-derived CDR1 and CDR2 are SGHRS and YFSETQ.

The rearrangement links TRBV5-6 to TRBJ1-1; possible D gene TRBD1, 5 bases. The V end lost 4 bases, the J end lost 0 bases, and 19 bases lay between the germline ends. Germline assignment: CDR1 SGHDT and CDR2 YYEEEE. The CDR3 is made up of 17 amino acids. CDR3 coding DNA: TGTGCCAGCAGCCCCCTCGGGAGGGGTTCCCTGAACACTGAAGCTTTCTTT. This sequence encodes CASSPLGRGSLNTEAFF. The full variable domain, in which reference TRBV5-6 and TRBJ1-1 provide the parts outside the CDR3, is DAGVTQSPTHLIKTRGQQVTLRCSPKSGHDTVSWYQQALGQGPQFIFQYYEEEERQRGNFPDRFSGHQFPNYSSELNVNALLLGDSALYLCASSPLGRGSLNTEAFFGQGTRLTVV.